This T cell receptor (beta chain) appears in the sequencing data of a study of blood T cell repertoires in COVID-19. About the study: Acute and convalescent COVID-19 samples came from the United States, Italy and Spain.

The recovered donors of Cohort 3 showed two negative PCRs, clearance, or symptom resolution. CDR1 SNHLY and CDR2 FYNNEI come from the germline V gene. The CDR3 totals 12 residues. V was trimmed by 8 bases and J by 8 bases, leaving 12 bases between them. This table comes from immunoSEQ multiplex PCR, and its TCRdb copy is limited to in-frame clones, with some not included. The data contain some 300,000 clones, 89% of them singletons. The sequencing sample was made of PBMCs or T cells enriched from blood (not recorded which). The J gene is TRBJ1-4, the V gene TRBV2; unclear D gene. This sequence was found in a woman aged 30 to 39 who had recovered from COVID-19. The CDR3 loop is CASLKNGEKLFF. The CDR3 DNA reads TGTGCCAGCCTCAAGAACGGGGAAAAACTGTTTTTT.